These 19 T cell receptor beta chains share one sample of origin, sequenced in a study of shared clonotypes between healthy human individuals. Naive CD8 cells were CD45RO-negative, positively selected for CCR7, excluding terminally differentiated effector memory CD45RA+ cells. TCRdb keeps only in-frame clones here, not all; method: immunoSEQ multiplex PCR. The sample includes roughly 590,000 clones, about 95% seen only once; the top ten take less than 0.13%. The source material was naive CD8+ T cells sorted from blood. The source is a woman in her twenties or thirties in good health.

With regard to this clone: Within the sample, other DNA sequences also encode this same CDR3. This sequence joins TRBV27 and TRBJ2-7; 15 positions agree with TRBD2. With 4 bases clipped from V and 4 bases from J, the junction kept 2 bases outside the gene matches. From germline, CDR1 is MNHEY and CDR2 SMNVEV (reference sequence). The CDR3 is 15 residues long. The CDR3 spells CASSSGTSGRYEQYF. CDR3 bases: TGTGCCAGCAGTTCCGGGACTAGCGGGAGGTACGAGCAGTACTTC.

V is TRBV6-5 and J is TRBJ2-5, with 8 positions matching TRBD2. TRBJ2-7 matches the DNA end more closely, so the J call is doubtful. The CDR3 is made up of 14 amino acids. Germline V gene sequence: CDR1 MNHEY, CDR2 SVGAGI. CDR3 DNA sequence: TGTGCCAGCAGTCAAGGACTAGCCGCGTACGAGCAGTACTTC. Translation: CASSQGLAAYEQYF.

The chain couples TRBV28 to TRBJ2-7; perhaps D is TRBD1 or TRBD2 (5 bases each). Trimming took 3 bases from V and 11 from J, leaving 20 bases between them. The germline gives CDR1 MDHEN, CDR2 SYDVKM. This CDR3 is 14 amino acids long. In nucleotides, the CDR3 is TGTGCCAGCAGTTTTCGGCTTCGGGACGGAGGAAAGTACTTC. Its protein is CASSFRLRDGGKYF.

This chain uses TRBV11-2 with TRBJ2-1; 7 bases are a match to TRBD2. Germline CDR1 SGHAT, CDR2 FQNNGV. With V trimmed by 7 bases and J by 11 bases, 8 bases remained unmatched. This CDR3 spans 12 amino acids. The DNA of the CDR3 is TGTGCCAGCAAGAGTACAGCGGGGCAGCAGTTCTTC. Its protein product is CASKSTAGQQFF. Looking up the rest from reference TRBV11-2 and TRBJ2-1 gives the full variable domain: EAGVAQSPRYKIIEKRQSVAFWCNPISGHATLYWYQQILGQGPKLLIQFQNNGVVDDSQLPKDRFSAERLKGVDSTLKIQPAKLEDSAVYLCASKSTAGQQFFGPGTRLTVL.

The gene calls are TRBV2 and TRBJ2-3; D ambiguous. V was clipped by 2 bases and J by 4 bases, with 10 bases between them. The CDR3 runs 14 residues. CDR1 SNHLY and CDR2 FYNNEI come from the germline V gene. In DNA form, the CDR3 reads TGTGCCAGCAGTGAATCGGTAGGGCCAGATACGCAGTATTTT. Protein sequence: CASSESVGPDTQYF.

The chain couples TRBV11-2 to TRBJ2-1; 10 nucleotides line up with TRBD2. V lost 1 base and J lost 5; bases outside the gene matches: 2. CDR3 length: 15 amino acids. Germline V gene sequence: CDR1 SGHAT, CDR2 FQNNGV. The CDR3 DNA reads as TGTGCCAGCAGCTTAGGGCTAGCGGGAGACAATGAGCAGTTCTTC. Translation: CASSLGLAGDNEQFF.

The V call is TRBV7-8, the J call TRBJ2-1; the match to TRBD2 covers 11 bases. Germline V gene lookup returns CDR1 SGHVS and CDR2 FQNEAQ. The junction had 13 bases not matched to a gene; V was cut back by 5 bases and J by 4 bases. The CDR3 length is 18 residues. The CDR3 is CASSPVAGGPNSYNEQFF. DNA for the CDR3: TGTGCCAGCAGCCCCGTAGCGGGAGGGCCGAATAGTTACAATGAGCAGTTCTTC.

The gene calls are TRBV27 and TRBJ1-2, with 8 bases that match TRBD1. Germline loops: CDR1 MNHEY, CDR2 SMNVEV (reference sequence). With V trimmed by 7 bases and J by 0 bases, 4 bases remained unmatched. The CDR3 runs to 14 residues. The chain's CDR3 is CASKLTGANYGYTF. The CDR3 nucleotides are TGTGCCAGCAAACTGACAGGGGCTAACTATGGCTACACCTTC.

This chain uses TRBV11-2 with TRBJ2-7; unclear D gene. V dropped 3 bases and J dropped 6 bases, with 12 bases sitting between them. This CDR3 is built from 13 residues. Looked up from germline, CDR1 is SGHAT and CDR2 is FQNNGV. CDR3 in DNA: TGTGCCAGCAGCTTCGGCGTGCAGGCCGAGCAGTACTTC. Translated, it gives CASSFGVQAEQYF.

As for this clone: The DNA is left out, because the CDR3 cannot be placed on it with certainty; the CDR3 is given as TCRdb lists it. The chain uses TRBV27 and TRBJ1-5. Germline CDR1 reads MNHEY; CDR2 reads SMNVEV (reference sequence). The CDR3 is made up of 16 amino acids, end residues included. The CDR3 is CASSSSRGEVGQPQHF.

The CDR3 coding sequence is TGTGCCAGCAGCGTAAGAAAAAGGGTCCCGAACTATGGCTACACCTTC. Protein: CASSVRKRVPNYGYTF. The chain employs TRBV9 and TRBJ1-2; D remains ambiguous. The V and J ends lost 1 base and 2 bases respectively, with 15 bases between them. The CDR3 totals 16 residues. Germline lookup yields CDR1 SGDLS and CDR2 YYNGEE.

The chain employs TRBV28 and TRBJ1-1; a weak D match, TRBD1 (5 bases). In germline, CDR1 is MDHEN, CDR2 SYDVKM. V was shortened by 4 bases and J by 3 bases, with 18 bases between the two germline ends. This CDR3 region has 16 residues. This CDR3 is CASSYVGTETYTEAFF. In nucleotides, the CDR3 is TGTGCCAGCAGTTACGTCGGGACGGAAACTTACACTGAAGCTTTCTTT.

This chain connects TRBV19 to TRBJ2-7, with 7 bases lining up with TRBD2. Germline V lookup: CDR1 LNHDA, CDR2 SQIVND (reference sequence). Trimming cost V 5 bases and J 3 bases; bases outside gene matches: 7. The CDR3 totals 14 residues. CDR3 nucleotides: TGTGCCAGTAGTTACTCGGGAGGAGACTACGAGCAGTACTTC. The encoded protein is CASSYSGGDYEQYF.

This clone was counted a single time. CDR3 bases: TGTGCCAGCACCCGACAGCGTCCGGAGTTCTACGAGCAGTACTTC. The encoded protein is CASTRQRPEFYEQYF. The chain couples TRBV27 to TRBJ2-7; weak D call: TRBD1 (5 bases). The CDR3 runs 15 residues. Germline V gives CDR1 MNHEY, CDR2 SMNVEV (reference sequence). The V gene lost 7 bases and the J gene lost 3 bases, with 19 bases spanning the gap.

The rearrangement links TRBV7-9 to TRBJ2-1, with unresolved D. Germline V gene data show CDR1 as SEHNR and CDR2 as FQNEAQ (reference sequence). V gave up 1 base and J gave up 4 bases, with 14 bases separating them. The CDR3 extends over 16 amino acids. This CDR3 is CASSLEPRIQYNEQFF. DNA of the CDR3: TGTGCCAGCAGCTTAGAACCTAGAATTCAATACAATGAGCAGTTCTTC.

The genes are TRBV6-1 and TRBJ2-7, with D perhaps TRBD1 or TRBD2 (5 bases each). The CDR3 sequence is 13 residues long. Germline V CDR1 and CDR2: MNHNS, SASEGT. Trimming took off 8 bases at V and 8 bases at J, with 19 bases between the two ends. DNA of the CDR3: TGTGCCAGCGGGGGTGTGGGGCTCTTGAAGCAGTACTTC. Translating gives CASGGVGLLKQYF.

As regards this clone: Other DNA sequences in the same sample also yield this CDR3. V and J are TRBV20-1 and TRBJ2-7; maybe TRBD1 (5 bases). The CDR3 spans 11 residues. Between the trimmed V and J ends, which lost 5 bases and 3 bases, there was a span of 8 bases. CDR1 and CDR2 from the germline V gene are DFQATT and SNEGSKA (reference sequence). Here the CDR3 reads CSAPDSYEQYF. CDR3 bases: TGCAGTGCTCCCGACAGCTACGAGCAGTACTTC.

The chain uses TRBV5-1 and TRBJ2-3, with 12 bases identical to TRBD2. CDR1 SGHRS and CDR2 YFSETQ come from the germline V gene. V was clipped by 1 base and J by 0 bases; unmatched bases: 3. This CDR3 region has 17 residues. CDR3 loop: CASSLTGLAGSTDTQYF. The CDR3 region has the DNA TGCGCCAGCAGCTTGACGGGACTAGCGGGTAGCACAGATACGCAGTATTTT.

The chain links TRBV28 to TRBJ1-5; the D gene is possibly TRBD1 (5 bases). V was shortened by 8 bases and J by 6 bases, with 14 bases between the two germline ends. The germline gives CDR1 MDHEN, CDR2 SYDVKM. CDR3 length equals 13 residues. The CDR3 nucleotides are TGTGCCAGCGCATCAGGGTGGCTTCAGCCCCAGCATTTT. Protein sequence: CASASGWLQPQHF.